This is a list of T cell receptor beta chains from one sample in a study of T cells in Graves' hyperthyroidism and ophthalmopathy. TCRdb reanalysed the multiplex PCR reads using MiXCR and keeps one entry per CDR3 protein. The sample gives approximately 620,000 distinct CDR3 sequences, approximately 15% of which show up once; almost 6% is in the top ten. The sample was blood. The receptors stem from a woman in her twenties or thirties with Graves' hyperthyroidism that later progressed to Graves' ophthalmopathy. Each CDR3 is given with its conserved first and last residue. A D gene is named only where the DNA matches it firmly. A row's size may be missing; if present it is once, few, many or a size class.

clone_size j_call v_call d_call cdr3_aa cdr3_nt
many TRBJ2-1 TRBV12-5 - CASGTARTHEQFF TGTGCTAGTGGTACCGCAAGAACCCATGAGCAGTTCTTC
- TRBJ2-7 TRBV12-3/TRBV12-4 TRBD1 CASSRRDRGSYEQYF TGTGCCAGCAGCCGCCGGGACAGGGGATCCTACGAGCAGTACTTC
- TRBJ1-1 TRBV6-2/TRBV6-3 - CASSYITDNTEAFF TGTGCCAGCAGTTATATTACGGACAACACTGAAGCTTTCTTT
many TRBJ1-1 TRBV6-2/TRBV6-3 - CASSYRELNTEAFF TGTGCCAGCAGTTACAGGGAGTTGAACACTGAAGCTTTCTTT
- TRBJ1-1 TRBV4-2 - CASNVGGAPGTEAFF TGTGCCAGCAATGTTGGCGGGGCCCCGGGGACTGAAGCTTTCTTT
many TRBJ2-3 TRBV6-1 - CASSPPDTDTQYF TGTGCCAGCAGCCCCCCAGACACAGATACGCAGTATTTT
many TRBJ2-2 TRBV12-5 TRBD1 CASVQGQGDTGELFF TGTGCTAGTGTTCAGGGACAGGGGGACACCGGGGAGCTGTTTTTT
many TRBJ1-5 TRBV9 - CASSPQGDFNQPQHF TGTGCCAGCAGCCCTCAAGGGGACTTCAATCAGCCCCAGCATTTT
many TRBJ2-7 TRBV27 - CASSLTKLGEQYF TGTGCCAGCAGTTTAACTAAGCTCGGCGAGCAGTACTTC
many TRBJ2-2 TRBV7-9 - CASSPWGSTGELFF TGTGCCAGCAGCCCCTGGGGGAGCACCGGGGAGCTGTTTTTT
many TRBJ1-3 TRBV7-3 - CASSLDGNTIYF TGTGCCAGCAGCCTCGATGGAAACACCATATATTTT
many TRBJ2-7 TRBV10-3 - CAISESRGLDEQYF TGTGCCATCAGTGAGTCGCGGGGGCTCGACGAGCAGTACTTC
many TRBJ1-1 TRBV10-3 - CAISAGGFMNTEAFF TGTGCCATCAGTGCCGGCGGTTTCATGAACACTGAAGCTTTCTTT
many TRBJ1-1 TRBV7-9 - CASSLGYDREAFF TGTGCCAGCAGCTTAGGGTACGACAGGGAAGCTTTCTTT
- TRBJ2-7 TRBV7-9 TRBD2 CASSLEAGVFEQYF TGTGCCAGCAGCTTAGAAGCGGGAGTTTTCGAGCAGTACTTC
many TRBJ2-7 TRBV20-1 TRBD1 CSARDQQGALDEQYF TGCAGTGCTAGAGATCAGCAGGGGGCTCTGGACGAGCAGTACTTC
many TRBJ2-7 TRBV6-1 - CASSASLAWSYEQYF TGTGCCAGCAGTGCGTCGCTAGCGTGGTCCTACGAGCAGTACTTC
- TRBJ2-5 TRBV20-1 - CSANGGHLSRSPAFQETQYF TGCAGTGCTAACGGCGGACATCTGTCACGAAGTCCAGCCTTTCAAGAGACCCAGTACTTC
- TRBJ2-7 TRBV5-1 - CASRPGASFSYEQYF TGCGCCAGCAGACCAGGGGCCTCGTTCTCCTACGAGCAGTACTTC
many TRBJ2-7 TRBV6-1 - CASSEPSRSSYEQYF TGTGCCAGCAGTGAACCCTCGCGTTCCTCCTACGAGCAGTACTTC
- TRBJ1-1 TRBV19 - CASSREERGTEASF TGTGCCAGTAGTCGCGAAGAGAGGGGCACTGAAGCTTCCTTT
many TRBJ2-1 TRBV7-8 - CASSLGAGLNNEQFF TGTGCCAGCAGCTTGGGGGCGGGCCTAAACAATGAGCAGTTCTTC
many TRBJ2-3 TRBV6-5 TRBD1 CASSLGTVGPDTQYF TGTGCCAGCAGTTTGGGGACAGTAGGGCCAGATACGCAGTATTTT
- TRBJ1-2 TRBV4-2 TRBD1 CASSQGQGMGNGYTF TGTGCCAGCAGCCAGGGACAGGGGATGGGAAATGGCTACACCTTC
many TRBJ2-1 TRBV10-1 - CASSESFSPRGYNEQFF TGCGCCAGCAGTGAATCTTTTAGCCCTAGGGGCTACAATGAGCAGTTCTTC
few TRBJ1-4 TRBV9 - CASSVGTLRGEKLFF TGTGCCAGCAGCGTAGGGACCCTCCGAGGGGAAAAACTGTTTTTT
many TRBJ2-2 TRBV29-1 TRBD1 CSVGQGETGELFF TGCAGCGTCGGACAGGGAGAGACCGGGGAGCTGTTTTTT
few TRBJ2-7 TRBV6-1 - CASSEGLTGIAYEQYF TGTGCCAGCAGTGAAGGATTAACGGGGATAGCCTACGAGCAGTACTTC
- TRBJ2-7 TRBV3-1 TRBD1 CASSQTGTGWTYEQYF TGTGCCAGCAGCCAGACCGGGACAGGGTGGACCTACGAGCAGTACTTC
many TRBJ2-7 TRBV10-3 TRBD2 CAISEASGQNSYEQYF TGTGCCATCAGTGAGGCTAGCGGCCAGAATTCCTACGAGCAGTACTTC
many TRBJ1-2 TRBV9 - CASSVDGYGYTF TGTGCCAGCAGTGTAGACGGCTATGGCTACACCTTC
many TRBJ1-4 TRBV3-1 - CASSLRVSFTQREKLFF TGTGCCAGCAGCCTTCGTGTCTCGTTTACTCAGCGGGAAAAACTGTTTTTT
once TRBJ1-1 TRBV19 - CASSVGSSGTEDFF TGTGCCAGTAGTGTTGGGTCCTCGGGCACTGAAGACTTCTTT
many TRBJ2-3 TRBV20-1 - CSARPAASTDTQYF TGCAGTGCTAGACCAGCCGCTAGCACAGATACGCAGTATTTT
- TRBJ1-2 TRBV25-1 - CVSTQPGQRSLTF TGTGTCAGCACCCAGCCCGGACAGAGATCCCTCACCTTC
few TRBJ2-7 TRBV5-4 TRBD1 CASSSDRVGEQYF TGTGCCAGCAGCTCCGACAGGGTGGGCGAGCAGTACTTC
many TRBJ2-3 TRBV11-2 - CASSLDYRTSDTQYF TGTGCCAGCAGCTTAGACTACCGGACCTCGGATACGCAGTATTTT
- TRBJ2-5 TRBV6-1 TRBD1 CATNPTGVETQYF TGTGCCACCAATCCGACAGGGGTGGAGACCCAGTACTTC
many TRBJ1-5 TRBV28 TRBD1 CASSFEAGQGPGQPQHF TGTGCCAGCAGTTTTGAGGCGGGACAGGGGCCGGGGCAGCCCCAGCATTTT
few TRBJ2-3 TRBV7-9 - CASGRTVYSSTDTQYF TGTGCCAGCGGTAGGACAGTGTACTCTAGCACAGATACGCAGTATTTT